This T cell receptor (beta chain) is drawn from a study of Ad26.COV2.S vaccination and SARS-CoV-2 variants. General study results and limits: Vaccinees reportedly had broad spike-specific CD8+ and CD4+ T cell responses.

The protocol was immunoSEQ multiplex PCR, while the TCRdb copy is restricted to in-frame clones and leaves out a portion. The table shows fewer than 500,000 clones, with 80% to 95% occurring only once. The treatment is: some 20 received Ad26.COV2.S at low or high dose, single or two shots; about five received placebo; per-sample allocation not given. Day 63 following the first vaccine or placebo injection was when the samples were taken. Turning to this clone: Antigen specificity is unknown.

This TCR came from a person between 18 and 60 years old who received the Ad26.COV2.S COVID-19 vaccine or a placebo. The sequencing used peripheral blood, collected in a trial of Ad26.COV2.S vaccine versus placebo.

CDR3 sequence: CASSPGTVLQQYF. In DNA form, the CDR3 reads TGTGCCAGCAGCCCCGGGACCGTTCTACAGCAGTACTTC. The chain combines TRBV6-2 or TRBV6-3 with TRBJ2-7; D assignment may be TRBD1 or TRBD2 (5 bases each). CDR1 is MNHEY and CDR2 is SVGEGT in the germline V gene. The V end was cut by 6 bases, the J end by 8 bases, with 17 bases between. The CDR3 length is 13 residues.